These 29 T cell receptor beta chains were all obtained from the same sample, sequenced in a study of T cell repertoires in cytomegalovirus infection. A single record per CDR3 protein comes from TCRdb applying MiXCR to the reads. The sample contains 250,000 to 350,000 distinct CDR3 sequences, about a quarter of which appear only once. The sample consisted of PBMCs. These receptors were collected from a human donor in good health (CMV status not recorded). Some clones in this sample may be carry-over from other donors' samples.

The chain joins TRBV30 to TRBJ1-5; D is ambiguous. The V gene's germline CDR1 is GTSNPN and CDR2 SVGIG (reference sequence). The V gene lost 3 bases and the J gene lost 5 bases, with 11 bases spanning the gap. This CDR3 is 13 amino acids long. The CDR3 protein is CAWSLTYHQPQHF. The DNA for the CDR3 is TGTGCCTGGAGCCTGACCTATCATCAGCCCCAGCATTTT.

This clonotype was recorded at least ten times. The chain carries TRBV7-2 and TRBJ2-7; D is ambiguous. Germline V CDR1 and CDR2: SGHTA, FQGNSA. This CDR3 is built from 11 residues. Trimming removed 1 base from V and 7 bases from J, with 5 bases in between. The CDR3 sequence: CASSLDREQYF. For the CDR3, the DNA is TGTGCCAGCAGCTTAGATCGGGAGCAGTACTTC.

This clonotype is a singleton in its sample. The V gene is TRBV7-2, the J gene TRBJ2-2, with 10 nucleotides matching TRBD2. The V gene end was trimmed by 4 bases and the J gene end by 7 bases; junction bases not matched to a gene: 6. There are 15 residues in the CDR3. Germline V gene sequence: CDR1 SGHTA, CDR2 FQGNSA. Here the CDR3 DNA reads TGTGCCAGCAGCTCTACTAGCGGGAATCTCGGGGAGCTGTTTTTT. Translated: CASSSTSGNLGELFF.

This clonotype has only a few counts. The chain has TRBV7-9 and TRBJ2-4; D may be TRBD1 (6 bases). The CDR3 contains 14 residues. V was pared by 4 bases and J by 4 bases, with 11 bases between. Germline V CDR1 and CDR2: SEHNR, FQNEAQ (reference sequence). The DNA for the CDR3 is TGTGCCAGCAGCTCCCTCGGACAGAAAAACATTCAGTACTTC. It codes for CASSSLGQKNIQYF.

This clonotype has only a few counts. This chain links TRBV11-3 with TRBJ2-1; TRBD2 agrees at 8 bases. The CDR3 sequence is 17 residues long. From germline, CDR1 is SGHNT and CDR2 YENEEA. With 1 base clipped from V and 2 bases from J, the junction kept 7 bases outside the gene matches. CDR3 nucleotide sequence: TGTGCCAGCAGCTTAGGGGTAGCGGGAACCCCCTACAATGAGCAGTTCTTC. Translated: CASSLGVAGTPYNEQFF.

This rearrangement joins TRBV4-1 to TRBJ2-7; D unclear. In germline, CDR1 is MGHRA, CDR2 YSYEKL. This CDR3 contains 16 residues. V was pared by 3 bases and J by 0 bases, with 15 bases between. CDR3 DNA: TGCGCCAGCAGCCACCGATTGGTAGATAGCTCCTACGAGCAGTACTTC. Translated: CASSHRLVDSSYEQYF.

This clonotype turned up a few times. The V and J genes are TRBV7-8 and TRBJ2-1, with no clear D. The V end was cut by 2 bases, the J end by 8 bases, with 13 bases between. The germline CDR1 and CDR2 sequences are SGHVS and FQNEAQ. The CDR3 is 14 amino acids. CDR3 nucleotide sequence: TGTGCCAGCAGCTTACCGACCGTTAGGGATGAGCAGTTCTTC. It translates to CASSLPTVRDEQFF.

This clonotype was detected only a few times. This chain uses TRBV6-5 with TRBJ2-7, with D unresolved. This CDR3 has 14 amino acids. V shed 4 bases and J shed 2 bases, with 12 bases lying between them. The germline CDR1 and CDR2 sequences are MNHEY and SVGAGI. The CDR3 DNA reads as TGTGCCAGCAGTTTATCCCCGGCCGCCTACGAGCAGTACTTC. Its translation is CASSLSPAAYEQYF.

This clonotype has ten or more counts. The chain recombines TRBV28 with TRBJ2-7, with 10 bases that match TRBD2. V was clipped by 8 bases and J by 7 bases; unmatched bases: 8. Looked up from germline, CDR1 is MDHEN and CDR2 is SYDVKM. This CDR3 spans 13 amino acids. As DNA, the CDR3 is TGTGCCAGCCGAGCGGGAGGGCCTGGGGAGCAGTACTTC. As protein: CASRAGGPGEQYF. Based on the CDR3 plus reference TRBV28 and TRBJ2-7, the full variable domain is DVKVTQSSRYLVKRTGEKVFLECVQDMDHENMFWYRQDPGLGLRLIYFSYDVKMKEKGDIPEGYSVSREKKERFSLILESASTNQTSMYLCASRAGGPGEQYFGPGTRLTVT.

This rearrangement joins TRBV19 to TRBJ2-7, with 9 nucleotides matching TRBD1. Trimming took 5 bases from V and 6 from J; bases not matched to a gene: 5. The CDR3 consists of 13 residues. Germline assignment: CDR1 LNHDA and CDR2 SQIVND (reference sequence). The CDR3 DNA reads TGTGCCAGTAGTTACAGGGGGCGCCCCGAGCAGTACTTC. This encodes CASSYRGRPEQYF.

This clonotype occurred a few times. The V and J genes are TRBV28 and TRBJ1-6, with D hard to call. V was clipped by 7 bases and J by 6 bases, with 10 bases between them. This CDR3 is built from 13 residues. Germline CDR1 and CDR2: MDHEN and SYDVKM. CDR3 region: CASMGFGNSPLHF. The CDR3 DNA reads TGTGCCAGCATGGGGTTCGGTAATTCACCCCTCCACTTT.

This clonotype showed up just a few times. The chain joins TRBV7-9 to TRBJ2-1; TRBD1 is a possible D gene (6 bases). Trimming removed 1 base from V and 6 bases from J, with 7 bases in between. CDR1 and CDR2 (germline): SEHNR, FQNEAQ (reference sequence). This CDR3 has 13 residues. The chain's CDR3 is CASSLGTANEQFF. The CDR3 DNA follows: TGTGCCAGCAGCTTAGGGACAGCCAATGAGCAGTTCTTC.

V usage is TRBV12-3 or TRBV12-4 and J usage is TRBJ1-5; TRBD1 agrees at 12 bases. The CDR3 spans 18 residues. The ends lost 1 base at V and 0 bases at J; junction bases unmatched: 4. The DNA of the CDR3 is TGTGCCAGCAGTTTAGGGGACAGGGGGCGCCTTAGCAATCAGCCCCAGCATTTT. Translating gives CASSLGDRGRLSNQPQHF.

This clonotype was detected ten times or more. The genes are TRBV15 and TRBJ2-4; 7 bases are a match to TRBD1. CDR1 LNHNV and CDR2 YYDKDF come from the germline V gene (reference sequence). The J segment lost 1 base and the V segment lost 0 bases, leaving 12 bases of the junction unmatched. The CDR3 consists of 19 residues. The DNA for the CDR3 is TGTGCCACCAGCAGAGATGTATTTGAGACAGGGCTGGCCAAAAACATTCAGTACTTC. Translating it yields CATSRDVFETGLAKNIQYF.

The rearrangement links TRBV7-2 to TRBJ2-7; 13 positions agree with TRBD2. With V trimmed by 5 bases and J by 7 bases, 11 bases remained unmatched. Germline V gene data show CDR1 as SGHTA and CDR2 as FQGNSA. The CDR3 has 16 amino acids. The CDR3 reads CASSPTPGTSGTEQYF. CDR3 sequence (DNA): TGTGCCAGCAGCCCAACCCCCGGGACTAGCGGGACAGAGCAGTACTTC.

This clonotype has only a few counts. J is TRBJ2-1 and V is TRBV12-5, with a tentative D call TRBD1 (5 bases). Deletions cut 1 base from V and 8 bases from J, with 9 bases between. The CDR3 length is 13 residues. The germline gives CDR1 LGHNT, CDR2 FRNRAP. CDR3 nucleotides: TGTGCTAGTGGTTTGGACAGGTTCGATGAGCAGTTCTTC. Protein sequence: CASGLDRFDEQFF.

The rearrangement joins TRBV10-3 to TRBJ2-7, with 9 nucleotides matching TRBD1. The CDR3 runs 12 residues. The V segment lost 9 bases and the J segment 4 bases; nucleotides outside the gene matches: 4. CDR1 is ENHRY and CDR2 is SYGVKD in the germline V gene. The CDR3 is CAMGQGVYEQYF. For the CDR3, the DNA is TGTGCCATGGGACAGGGTGTTTACGAGCAGTACTTC.

The J gene is TRBJ1-4, the V gene TRBV7-4; weak D call: TRBD1 (6 bases). Germline CDR1 and CDR2: SGHVT and SQSDAQ. The CDR3 loop spans 15 amino acids. Trimming shortened V by 4 bases and J by 8 bases, and 17 bases separated the two germline ends. The CDR3 spells CASSSLGHRVEKLFF. In DNA form, the CDR3 reads TGTGCCAGCAGCTCCCTTGGTCACAGGGTCGAAAAACTGTTTTTT.

The gene calls are TRBV19 and TRBJ1-4, with 9 positions matching TRBD1. Germline CDR1 reads LNHDA; CDR2 reads SQIVND (reference sequence). The V gene end was trimmed by 6 bases and the J gene end by 7 bases; junction bases not matched to a gene: 9. CDR3 length: 15 amino acids. The CDR3 loop reads CASRNGDRVAEKLFF. The CDR3 nucleotides are TGTGCCAGTAGGAATGGGGACAGGGTGGCTGAAAAACTGTTTTTT.

This clonotype showed up just a few times. V is TRBV20-1 and J is TRBJ1-2, with D unresolved. Germline lookup yields CDR1 DFQATT and CDR2 SNEGSKA (reference sequence). V lost 0 bases and J lost 8, with 13 bases in between. The CDR3 has 13 residues. The CDR3: CSARDESAYGYTF. CDR3 DNA sequence: TGCAGTGCTAGAGATGAATCAGCTTACGGCTACACCTTC.

Only a few counts were recorded for this clonotype. This chain uses TRBV6-1 with TRBJ1-5; no clear D. Germline loops: CDR1 MNHNS, CDR2 SASEGT. V dropped 0 bases and J dropped 4 bases, with 4 bases sitting between them. The CDR3 contains 13 residues. The CDR3 loop is CASSEAQNQPQHF. CDR3 nucleotide sequence: TGTGCCAGCAGTGAAGCCCAGAATCAGCCCCAGCATTTT.

Only a few counts were recorded for this clonotype. The gene calls are TRBV5-1 and TRBJ1-5; maybe TRBD1 (6 bases). V was shortened by 7 bases and J by 0 bases, with 14 bases between the two germline ends. Germline CDR1 is SGHRS and CDR2 is YFSETQ. The CDR3 is made up of 15 amino acids. DNA for the CDR3: TGCGCCAGCGGACCCGGACAGAATAGCAATCAGCCCCAGCATTTT. Translated, it gives CASGPGQNSNQPQHF.

The V and J genes are TRBV20-1 and TRBJ2-1, with 10 bases that match TRBD2. The CDR3 spans 17 residues. The V gene end was trimmed by 1 base and the J gene end by 0 bases; junction bases not matched to a gene: 6. Germline values: CDR1 DFQATT, CDR2 SNEGSKA (reference sequence). Here the CDR3 reads CSARVLSGRTSYNEQFF. The CDR3 DNA sequence: TGCAGTGCTAGAGTTCTTAGCGGGAGGACCTCCTACAATGAGCAGTTCTTC.

The V gene is TRBV5-1, the J gene TRBJ2-2; 7 positions match TRBD2. V shed 0 bases and J 2 bases; nucleotides not matched to a gene: 4. The germline CDR1 and CDR2 sequences are SGHRS and YFSETQ. CDR3 length: 16 amino acids. CDR3 amino acids: CASSLDGLGNTGELFF. In DNA, the CDR3 is TGCGCCAGCAGCTTGGATGGACTAGGAAACACCGGGGAGCTGTTTTTT. Together with reference TRBV5-1 and TRBJ2-2, the CDR3 gives the full variable domain: KAGVTQTPRYLIKTRGQQVTLSCSPISGHRSVSWYQQTPGQGLQFLFEYFSETQRNKGNFPGRFSGRQFSNSRSEMNVSTLELGDSALYLCASSLDGLGNTGELFFGEGSRLTVL.

This chain connects TRBV12-3 or TRBV12-4 to TRBJ1-4; no clear D gene. Trimming stripped 1 base from V and 7 bases from J, with 10 bases between. The CDR3 consists of 14 residues. This CDR3 reads CASSLDQAAEKLFF. The DNA for the CDR3 is TGTGCCAGCAGTTTAGATCAGGCAGCTGAAAAACTGTTTTTT.

This clonotype appeared many times. This rearrangement joins TRBV6-1 to TRBJ2-6; possible D gene TRBD1, 6 bases. There are 15 residues in the CDR3. The germline V and J ends were trimmed by 5 bases and 1 base, with 9 bases remaining between them. In germline, CDR1 is MNHNS, CDR2 SASEGT. CDR3 DNA sequence: TGTGCCAGCAGTCAAACAGGGTCTGGGGCCAACGTCCTGACTTTC. This codes for CASSQTGSGANVLTF.

This clonotype is judged hyperexpanded. The V gene is TRBV12-3 or TRBV12-4, the J gene TRBJ2-7; no firm D call. CDR3 length: 11 amino acids. V shed 3 bases and J shed 3 bases, with 3 bases lying between them. DNA of the CDR3: TGTGCCAGCAGTTTCAACTACGAGCAGTACTTC. It codes for CASSFNYEQYF.

This clonotype was recorded a few times. The chain combines TRBV6-6 with TRBJ1-1; weak D call: TRBD1 (5 bases). Germline V gives CDR1 MNHNY, CDR2 SVGAGI (reference sequence). CDR3 size: 14 residues. The ends were cut back, 6 bases at V and 5 bases at J, with 16 bases in the middle. The CDR3 coding sequence is TGTGCCAGCAGCAACGACCTAAGGGGTACTGAAGCTTTCTTT. As protein: CASSNDLRGTEAFF.

Comments on this clonotype: A read error may explain this, as a much larger clone is one base away. J is TRBJ2-3 and V is TRBV7-2; D remains ambiguous. Between the trimmed V and J ends, which lost 3 bases and 2 bases, there was a span of 3 bases. Germline V lookup: CDR1 SGHTA, CDR2 FQGNSA. The CDR3 has 12 amino acids. For the CDR3, the DNA is TGTGCCAGCAGCTTCTTCACAGATACGCAGTATTTT. It encodes CASSFFTDTQYF.